The 23 T cell receptor beta chains presented below share a single source sample, sequenced in a study of blood T cell repertoires in COVID-19. This table comes from immunoSEQ multiplex PCR, and its TCRdb copy is limited to in-frame clones, with some not included. Of 100,000 to 120,000 clones listed, approximately 90% are singletons. Sequences were obtained from peripheral blood. Receptors originate from a woman aged 45-59 years with acute or convalescent COVID-19.

V usage is TRBV5-4 and J usage is TRBJ2-3; TRBD2 aligns across 9 bases. V lost 2 bases, J lost 1 base, and 2 bases stayed unmatched. There are 15 residues in the CDR3. The germline V gene has CDR1 SGHNT and CDR2 YYREEE (reference sequence). In DNA form, the CDR3 reads TGTGCCAGCAGCTTCCCTAGCGGGGGCACAGATACGCAGTATTTT. This gives the protein CASSFPSGGTDTQYF.

The rearrangement uses TRBV19 and TRBJ1-2; D ambiguous. Germline loops: CDR1 LNHDA, CDR2 SQIVND (reference sequence). The CDR3 is made up of 15 amino acids. Trimming took off 3 bases at V and 3 bases at J, with 14 bases between the two ends. The DNA of the CDR3 is TGTGCCAGTAGTATGTCGGGTTTACTACACTATGGCTACACCTTC. It specifies CASSMSGLLHYGYTF.

A single count supports this clone. The chain links TRBV19 to TRBJ1-2; D is unclear. The CDR3 has 17 residues. Germline V CDR1 and CDR2: LNHDA, SQIVND (reference sequence). Trimming cost V 4 bases and J 4 bases, with 22 bases left between them. CDR3 nucleotides: TGTGCCAGTAGTAATATTGAGGTGGCGGGTCCCTTCTATGGCTACACCTTC. It specifies CASSNIEVAGPFYGYTF.

A single count supports this clone. The chain has TRBV6-5 and TRBJ1-3; unclear D gene. The CDR3 has 16 amino acids. V gave up 0 bases and J gave up 2 bases, with 11 bases separating them. CDR1 is MNHEY and CDR2 is SVGAGI in the germline V gene. CDR3 region: CASSYSIAITGNTIYF. The CDR3, as DNA: TGTGCCAGCAGTTACTCGATAGCCATTACTGGAAACACCATATATTTT.

The chain has TRBV2 and TRBJ2-3; TRBD2 matches 11 bases. This CDR3 spans 19 amino acids. Germline V CDR1 and CDR2: SNHLY, FYNNEI. The V and J ends lost 7 bases and 1 base, in that order; junction bases with no gene match: 16. In DNA form, the CDR3 reads TGTGCCAGCACCAGAAAACCCTTGACTAGCGGGACGGGCACAGATACGCAGTATTTT. Protein sequence: CASTRKPLTSGTGTDTQYF.

The genes are TRBV4-2 and TRBJ1-1; D is unresolved. The length of the CDR3 is 13 residues. From germline, CDR1 is LGHNA and CDR2 YNFKEQ. The V and J ends lost 1 base and 6 bases respectively, with 9 bases between them. The CDR3 loop reads CASSQGASPEAFF. Here the CDR3 DNA reads TGTGCCAGCAGCCAAGGCGCGTCACCTGAAGCTTTCTTT.

This chain connects TRBV6-6 to TRBJ2-2; unclear D gene. The CDR3 spans 13 residues. V was cut by 0 bases and J by 8 bases, with 7 bases left in between. CDR1 and CDR2 (germline): MNHNY, SVGAGI (reference sequence). DNA of the CDR3: TGTGCCAGCAGTTACTCCGCGGAAGGGGAGCTGTTTTTT. Residues: CASSYSAEGELFF.

This chain joins TRBV28 and TRBJ1-2; the D gene is possibly TRBD1 (5 bases). CDR3 length: 16 amino acids. CDR1 is MDHEN, CDR2 SYDVKM, per germline. Trimming left V 5 bases short and J 4 bases short, with 20 bases between. The CDR3 DNA is TGTGCCAGCAGTCCCCGGGCAGGGCGTCTGGTCTATGGCTACACCTTC. Protein sequence: CASSPRAGRLVYGYTF.

The chain recombines TRBV4-3 with TRBJ2-1, with TRBD1 identical over 10 bases. The CDR3 is 16 amino acids. Germline V CDR1 and CDR2: LGHNA, YSLEER. The junction had 10 bases not matched to a gene; V was cut back by 3 bases and J by 8 bases. The CDR3 sequence is CASSQDGTGVGYEQFF. CDR3 bases: TGCGCCAGCAGCCAGGATGGGACAGGGGTGGGGTATGAGCAGTTCTTC.

The V gene is TRBV5-1, the J gene TRBJ1-1; maybe TRBD1 (5 bases). Germline V CDR1 and CDR2: SGHRS, YFSETQ. V dropped 1 base and J dropped 3 bases, with 13 bases sitting between them. CDR3 length: 15 residues. The CDR3 sequence: CASSLRAGKDTEAFF. The CDR3 nucleotides read TGCGCCAGCAGCTTGAGAGCAGGGAAAGACACTGAAGCTTTCTTT.

V usage is TRBV15 and J usage is TRBJ2-1; 7 nucleotides line up with TRBD2. Trimming took 3 bases from V and 3 from J; bases not matched to a gene: 8. CDR1 is LNHNV and CDR2 is YYDKDF in the germline V gene (reference sequence). The CDR3 is made up of 16 amino acids. The chain's CDR3 is CATSRKGLADYNEQFF. The CDR3 DNA follows: TGTGCCACCAGCAGGAAGGGGCTAGCGGACTACAATGAGCAGTTCTTC.

The rearrangement uses TRBV11-2 and TRBJ2-1, with 14 bases aligning to TRBD2. The junction had 4 bases not matched to a gene; V was cut back by 5 bases and J by 4 bases. Germline values: CDR1 SGHAT, CDR2 FQNNGV. The CDR3 covers 16 residues. The CDR3 nucleotides are TGTGCCAGCAGCCCCAGACTAGCGGGAGGGTACAATGAGCAGTTCTTC. It specifies CASSPRLAGGYNEQFF.

The chain couples TRBV2 to TRBJ2-5; 9 bases fit TRBD2. Germline loops: CDR1 SNHLY, CDR2 FYNNEI. The CDR3 has 15 amino acids. The trim removed 8 bases at V and 1 base at J, leaving 8 bases unmatched. DNA for the CDR3: TGTGCCAGCGCGAAACTAGCGGGTTCCCAAGAGACCCAGTACTTC. Translation: CASAKLAGSQETQYF.

J is TRBJ1-1 and V is TRBV6-1; 9 nucleotides line up with TRBD1. This CDR3 spans 14 amino acids. V shed 1 base, J shed 6 bases, and the junction held 3 bases outside the gene matches. Germline loops: CDR1 MNHNS, CDR2 SASEGT. The CDR3 loop is CASSEDRGLSEAFF. The CDR3 DNA reads TGTGCCAGCAGTGAAGACAGGGGGCTATCTGAAGCTTTCTTT.

The V call is TRBV6-5, the J call TRBJ2-1; D is unclear. The CDR3 runs 14 residues. In germline, CDR1 is MNHEY, CDR2 SVGAGI. The V end was cut by 10 bases, the J end by 0 bases, with 13 bases between. The CDR3 bases are TGTGCCACCTTCGACTGGAGCTCCTACAATGAGCAGTTCTTC. Protein sequence: CATFDWSSYNEQFF.

The chain has TRBV10-2 and TRBJ1-1, with 8 bases fitting TRBD1. Per the germline V gene, CDR1 is WSHSY and CDR2 is SAAADI. The CDR3 spans 13 residues. The CDR3 spells CAYGTGIDTEAFF. Here the CDR3 DNA reads TGCGCTTATGGGACAGGCATAGACACTGAAGCTTTCTTT.

The chain employs TRBV5-8 and TRBJ2-5; 7 nucleotides line up with TRBD1. Germline loops: CDR1 SGHTS, CDR2 YDEGEE. Losses at the gene ends were 4 bases for V and 5 bases for J; bases not matched to a gene: 8. The CDR3 length is 14 residues. The CDR3 protein is CASSLMTGQETQYF. DNA for the CDR3: TGTGCCAGCAGCCTCATGACAGGGCAGGAGACCCAGTACTTC.

The V gene is TRBV4-3, the J gene TRBJ2-4; 7 bases are a match to TRBD1. The V gene end was trimmed by 1 base and the J gene end by 0 bases; junction bases not matched to a gene: 6. Germline lookup yields CDR1 LGHNA and CDR2 YSLEER. This CDR3 has 17 amino acids. As DNA, the CDR3 is TGCGCCAGCAGCCAAGCCAGGGACAGTTTAGCCAAAAACATTCAGTACTTC. Encoded protein: CASSQARDSLAKNIQYF.

V gene TRBV28 combines with J gene TRBJ1-1; TRBD1 is a possible D gene (6 bases). Trimming took 2 bases from V and 7 from J, leaving 11 bases between them. The germline V gene encodes CDR1 MDHEN and CDR2 SYDVKM. The CDR3 extends over 13 amino acids. The CDR3 loop is CASSLVRGIEAFF. Here the CDR3 DNA reads TGTGCCAGCAGTTTAGTCAGGGGAATTGAAGCTTTCTTT.

V is TRBV2 and J is TRBJ2-1; 7 nucleotides align to TRBD2. The germline gives CDR1 SNHLY, CDR2 FYNNEI. V gave up 8 bases and J gave up 0 bases; unmatched junction bases: 1. The CDR3 has 13 amino acids. CDR3 in amino acids: CASGGGSYNEQFF. Here the CDR3 DNA reads TGTGCCAGCGGGGGGGGCTCCTACAATGAGCAGTTCTTC.

The chain joins TRBV19 to TRBJ1-5; 8 bases align to TRBD1. The CDR3 is made up of 15 amino acids. Germline assignment: CDR1 LNHDA and CDR2 SQIVND (reference sequence). Trimming removed 3 bases from V and 6 bases from J; junction bases left unmatched: 7. The CDR3 coding sequence is TGTGCCAGTAGTATCGGACAGGGTTTCTTTCAGCCCCAGCATTTT. As protein: CASSIGQGFFQPQHF.

CDR3 amino acids: CASSRGREAFF. The CDR3 DNA sequence: TGTGCCAGCAGCAGGGGACGGGAAGCTTTCTTT. This rearrangement joins TRBV12-3 or TRBV12-4 to TRBJ1-1; D is possibly TRBD1 (6 bases). Trimming left V 6 bases short and J 8 bases short, with 10 bases between. This CDR3 is built from 11 residues.

In its sample, this clone was seen a few times. V usage is TRBV7-9 and J usage is TRBJ1-1, with 7 bases that match TRBD1. The CDR3 is 17 residues long. After removal of 5 bases from V and 4 bases from J, the junction contained 16 bases not matched to a gene. Germline assignment: CDR1 SEHNR and CDR2 FQNEAQ (reference sequence). CDR3 region: CASSPPFRDSRATEAFF. The CDR3 DNA is TGTGCCAGCAGCCCCCCCTTCCGGGACAGCCGAGCCACTGAAGCTTTCTTT.